The rows below give T cell receptor beta chains drawn from one sample of a study of vaccination and CD4 T cells after COVID-19. TCRdb processed the PCR reads anew with MiXCR; each CDR3 protein has one entry. The profile covers roughly 25,000 distinct CDR3 sequences, with about 53% appearing a single time and around 2.7% taken by the ten largest. These TCRs' antigens remain unknown. Sequences were obtained from CD4+ T cells from blood, cultured in vitro. The receptors stem from a human donor who had recovered from COVID-19. CDR3s include the opening cysteine and the closing phenylalanine or tryptophan. D genes are given only for firm matches. A row's size may be missing; if present it is once, few, many or a size class.

V gene	J gene	clone size	D gene	CDR3 DNA	CDR3 protein
TRBV7-3	TRBJ2-7	.	.	TGTGCTGGGGGAGAATCCTACGAGCAGTACTTC	CAGGESYEQYF
TRBV11-2	TRBJ2-1	.	TRBD2	TGTGCCAGCAGCCCCCTAGCGGGCCGCTCCTACAATGAGCAGTTCTTC	CASSPLAGRSYNEQFF
TRBV12-3/TRBV12-4	TRBJ2-5	once	.	TGTGCCAGCAGTGTCCGTAGGGGGGAGACCCAGTACTTC	CASSVRRGETQYF
TRBV6-2/TRBV6-3	TRBJ1-2	few	TRBD1	TGTGCCAGCAGGAAAGGGACAGGGATCTCCTATGGCTACACCTTC	CASRKGTGISYGYTF
TRBV7-4	TRBJ2-1	.	TRBD2	TGTGCCAGCAGCGTAAGGACTAGCGGGTTGAGCTCCTACAATGAGCAGTTCTTC	CASSVRTSGLSSYNEQFF
TRBV6-2/TRBV6-3	TRBJ2-7	.	.	TGTGCCAGCAGTCGCCGGGACCGGTACTACGAGCAGTACTTC	CASSRRDRYYEQYF
TRBV2	TRBJ2-7	.	.	TGTGCCAGCACTTCGACCGGCTGGGAACGGAGCTACGAGCAGTACTTC	CASTSTGWERSYEQYF
TRBV5-1	TRBJ1-1	.	.	TGCGCCAGCAGCTTGGAGGGGCTCACTGAAGCTTTCTTT	CASSLEGLTEAFF
TRBV7-2	TRBJ1-3	.	TRBD1	TGTGCCAGCAGCGCACAGGGGTTTTACGGAAACACCATATATTTT	CASSAQGFYGNTIYF
TRBV2	TRBJ1-5	few	.	TGTGCCAGCAGGCTCAGGGAGGGCCAGCCCCAGCATTTT	CASRLREGQPQHF
TRBV12-3/TRBV12-4	TRBJ1-1	.	.	TGTGCCAGCAGTTTGGGGGTCATGAACACTGAAGCTTTCTTT	CASSLGVMNTEAFF
TRBV18	TRBJ1-2	.	.	TGTGCCAGCTCACCACCGGGGGGTCTCTATGGCTACACCTTC	CASSPPGGLYGYTF
TRBV7-8	TRBJ1-1	.	.	TGTGCCAGCAGCCTCGGTGGGGGCGGAGCTTTCTTT	CASSLGGGGAFF
TRBV27	TRBJ1-1	once	.	TGTGCCAGCAGACCGATCGATATTACTTCGAACACTGAAGCTTTCTTT	CASRPIDITSNTEAFF
TRBV7-9	TRBJ2-5	.	.	TGTGCCAGCAGCTTTCCAAGTGAGACCCAGTACTTC	CASSFPSETQYF
TRBV20-1	TRBJ2-7	.	.	TGCAGTGCTAGAGATCCGAACAGAAAGTTTTCCAACGAGCAGTACTTC	CSARDPNRKFSNEQYF
TRBV27	TRBJ1-1	.	TRBD1	TGTGCCAGCAGTAGAAGGGGACAGGGGGTTGCTTTCTTT	CASSRRGQGVAFF
TRBV18	TRBJ2-7	.	TRBD1	TGTGCCAGCTCACCCACGGGACAGGGGTCCTACGAGCAGTACTTC	CASSPTGQGSYEQYF
TRBV11-2	TRBJ2-1	few	.	TGTGCCAGCAGCTTAGTAGGCAGGGGAGGATACAATGAGCAGTTCTTC	CASSLVGRGGYNEQFF
TRBV7-2	TRBJ1-1	.	.	TGTGCCAGCAGCTTAGATGGTCTGGGGGACACTGAAGCTTTCTTT	CASSLDGLGDTEAFF
TRBV7-2	TRBJ1-2	few	.	TGTGCCAGCAGCTTCCAGACGGACCTCGTAGGCTACACCTTC	CASSFQTDLVGYTF
TRBV6-1	TRBJ2-2	few	TRBD1	TGTGCCAGCAGCCGGATCGGGGACAGGGCCACCGGGGAGCTGTTTTTT	CASSRIGDRATGELFF
TRBV7-8	TRBJ2-7	.	TRBD1	TGTGCCAGCAGCTTTGGACAGGGGGCGGGGGAGCAGTACTTC	CASSFGQGAGEQYF
TRBV11-3	TRBJ1-2	few	TRBD1	TGTGCCAGCAGCCAGGACAGGGAAGATGGCTACACCTTC	CASSQDREDGYTF
TRBV20-1	TRBJ1-2	.	.	TGCAGTGCTAGGCTTCGGGCAGGGGCGGGATATGGCTACACCTTC	CSARLRAGAGYGYTF
TRBV6-1	TRBJ2-7	few	.	TGTGCCAGCAGTGACCCCAGGACCAGGGCCTACGAGCAGTACTTC	CASSDPRTRAYEQYF
TRBV15	TRBJ2-1	.	TRBD2	TGTGCCACCAGCAGAGTTGGGGTAGCGGGATATGGTGAGCAGTTCTTC	CATSRVGVAGYGEQFF
TRBV7-2	TRBJ2-7	.	.	TGTGCCAGCAGCTTTAGCGTCCAAAGGGACGAGCAGTACTTC	CASSFSVQRDEQYF
TRBV7-2	TRBJ2-2	.	TRBD1	TGTGCCAGCAGCTTGGACAGGGGAAGGACCGGGGAGCTGTTTTTT	CASSLDRGRTGELFF
TRBV20-1	TRBJ1-6	few	.	TGCAGTGCTAGTAAGGCAGGGGTGCCAAATTCACCCCTCCACTTT	CSASKAGVPNSPLHF
TRBV6-1	TRBJ1-5	.	.	TGTGCCAGCAGTGATAGGGCGTCTAATAGCAATCAGCCCCAGCATTTT	CASSDRASNSNQPQHF
TRBV12-3/TRBV12-4	TRBJ1-5	.	.	TGTGCCAGCAGTTTTGGTCTCAATCAGCCCCAGCATTTT	CASSFGLNQPQHF
TRBV12-3/TRBV12-4	TRBJ2-7	.	.	TGTGCCAGCAGTCAGACCCCGGGACTTACGCGGTACTTC	CASSQTPGLTRYF
TRBV6-1	TRBJ1-1	few	.	TGTGCCAGCGTCGGGGGCGGATGGACTGAAGCTTTCTTT	CASVGGGWTEAFF
TRBV5-1	TRBJ1-2	.	.	TGCGCCAGCAGTGTTGCCCGGGCTAACTATGGCTACACCTTC	CASSVARANYGYTF
TRBV5-4	TRBJ1-1	.	.	TGTGCCAGCAGCTTGAGCGGGGGCGGTTTCCCGATGAACACTGAAGCTTTCTTT	CASSLSGGGFPMNTEAFF
TRBV27	TRBJ2-2	.	TRBD2	TGTGCCAGCAGTTTAGGTCGGGTAGCGGGAGGGCCGGGCACCGGGGAACTGTTTTTT	CASSLGRVAGGPGTGELFF
TRBV27	TRBJ2-7	.	TRBD1	TGTGCCAGCCGTGCTACAGGGGGCTACGAGCAGTACTTC	CASRATGGYEQYF
TRBV6-1	TRBJ2-7	.	TRBD1	TGTGCCAGCAGTGACCGACAGGGACCCCAGGACGAGCAGTACTTC	CASSDRQGPQDEQYF
TRBV2	TRBJ1-1	.	.	TGTGCCAGCAGTGAAAGAGGGATCACTGAAGCTTTCTTT	CASSERGITEAFF
TRBV2	TRBJ2-7	.	TRBD1	TGTGCCAGCAATTGGGACAGGGGAGACTACGAGCAGTACTTC	CASNWDRGDYEQYF
TRBV7-3	TRBJ2-1	.	TRBD1	TGTGCCAGCAGCTTAGGATCAGGGGGCCTCAATGAGCAGTTCTTC	CASSLGSGGLNEQFF